The 21 T cell receptor beta chains below come from one sample, sequenced in a study of identical twins. TCRdb independently ran MiXCR on the 5' RACE reads; one entry per CDR3 protein. The table lists about 340,000 distinct CDR3 sequences, around 9.7% of them singletons. Sequences were obtained from naive T cells sorted from blood. The receptors derive from a woman aged 50 to 60 in good health.

The rearrangement links TRBV7-9 to TRBJ2-7; D gene uncertain. The germline V gene encodes CDR1 SEHNR and CDR2 FQNEAQ (reference sequence). The V gene lost 2 bases and the J gene lost 5 bases, with 10 bases spanning the gap. The CDR3 is made up of 13 amino acids. The CDR3 DNA reads TGTGCCAGCAGCTTAACCTTGGTCCACGAGCAGTACTTC. This translates into CASSLTLVHEQYF.

This clonotype was detected many times. The rearrangement links TRBV12-3 or TRBV12-4 to TRBJ1-1; no firm D call. V dropped 7 bases and J dropped 1 base, with 13 bases sitting between them. This CDR3 is 14 amino acids long. The CDR3 nucleotides are TGTGCCAGCACCTACATTGACTCGAACACTGAAGCTTTCTTT. Its translation is CASTYIDSNTEAFF.

This clonotype was picked up many times. The CDR3 is CASSSRGTPVAYEQYF. The CDR3 nucleotides read TGTGCCAGCAGCTCGAGGGGGACTCCCGTTGCCTACGAGCAGTACTTC. The chain joins TRBV7-2 to TRBJ2-7; D is perhaps TRBD1 or TRBD2 (6 bases each). Germline V gene data show CDR1 as SGHTA and CDR2 as FQGNSA. This CDR3 comprises 16 residues. V was shortened by 4 bases and J by 2 bases, with 18 bases between the two germline ends.

The chain has TRBV10-3 and TRBJ2-1; the match to TRBD1 covers 8 bases. From germline, CDR1 is ENHRY and CDR2 SYGVKD. V lost 6 bases and J lost 5; bases outside the gene matches: 12. This CDR3 comprises 16 residues. CDR3 in amino acids: CAIRVGADRVDNEQFF. The CDR3 nucleotides are TGTGCCATCAGAGTGGGGGCGGACAGGGTAGACAATGAGCAGTTCTTC.

In its sample, this clonotype was seen a few times. This chain uses TRBV20-1 with TRBJ1-2; D call uncertain. Germline V gene lookup returns CDR1 DFQATT and CDR2 SNEGSKA (reference sequence). The CDR3 is made up of 14 amino acids. Between the trimmed V and J ends, which lost 1 base and 6 bases, there was a span of 15 bases. The CDR3, as DNA: TGCAGTGCTAGAGGCCCGGGGAGGCGAAATGGCTACACCTTC. Its protein product is CSARGPGRRNGYTF.

This clonotype was picked up a small number of times. The V call is TRBV4-2, the J call TRBJ2-7; either TRBD1 or TRBD2 may fit D (5 bases each). Germline CDR1 reads LGHNA; CDR2 reads YNFKEQ. This CDR3 comprises 15 residues. The V end lost 1 base, the J end lost 2 bases, and 12 bases lay between the germline ends. The CDR3 region is CASSQGTGQAYEQYF. Written as DNA, the CDR3 is TGTGCCAGCAGCCAAGGAACGGGGCAAGCCTACGAGCAGTACTTC.

At least ten counts were recorded for this clonotype. CDR3 region: CASSPTGEIYEQYV. Written as DNA, the CDR3 is TGCGCCAGCAGCCCAACAGGAGAAATCTACGAGCAGTACGTC. The rearrangement joins TRBV5-1 to TRBJ2-7; the D gene is possibly TRBD1 (5 bases). The CDR3 spans 14 residues. Trimming stripped 4 bases from V and 3 bases from J, with 14 bases between. The germline CDR1 and CDR2 sequences are SGHRS and YFSETQ.

This clonotype was found a few times. The chain couples TRBV6-5 to TRBJ1-1, with D uncertain. In germline, CDR1 is MNHEY, CDR2 SVGAGI. This CDR3 is built from 12 residues. V dropped 6 bases and J dropped 10 bases, with 15 bases sitting between them. CDR3 coding DNA: TGTGCCAGCAGCCAGGACGGGCTCGTAGCTTTCTTT. It translates to CASSQDGLVAFF.

The chain couples TRBV7-9 to TRBJ2-1; D unclear. Germline V gene data show CDR1 as SEHNR and CDR2 as FQNEAQ (reference sequence). V was shortened by 5 bases and J by 0 bases, with 14 bases between the two germline ends. This CDR3 spans 16 amino acids. This chain's CDR3 is CASSPRVLSSYNEQFF. The CDR3 DNA follows: TGTGCCAGCAGCCCCCGGGTTTTGAGCTCCTACAATGAGCAGTTCTTC.

This clonotype has at least ten counts. J is TRBJ2-2 and V is TRBV27; 9 bases match TRBD2. This CDR3 region has 16 residues. With 7 bases clipped from V and 6 bases from J, the junction kept 12 bases outside the gene matches. CDR1 and CDR2 from the germline V gene are MNHEY and SMNVEV (reference sequence). CDR3 sequence reads: CASTPRRREGPGELFF. The CDR3 nucleotides read TGTGCCAGCACCCCAAGGCGGCGGGAGGGCCCCGGGGAGCTGTTTTTT.

This clonotype was observed many times. J is TRBJ1-4 and V is TRBV20-1; no firm D call. V was clipped by 1 base and J by 0 bases, with 3 bases between them. Per the germline V gene, CDR1 is DFQATT and CDR2 is SNEGSKA (reference sequence). The CDR3 contains 13 residues. CDR3 amino acids: CSARGTTNEKLFF. The CDR3 DNA reads as TGCAGTGCTAGAGGAACAACTAATGAAAAACTGTTTTTT.

This chain joins TRBV21-1 and TRBJ2-7; the DNA was not compared with TRBD1, the D call given in the table. TRBV21-1 counts as a pseudogene. The CDR3 totals 14 residues. CDR3 sequence (DNA): TGTGCCAGCAGCAAGAGGGGGGGGAACTACGAGCAGTACGTC. This translates into CASSKRGGNYEQYV.

This clonotype appeared many times. This chain uses TRBV20-1 with TRBJ1-5; 7 bases agree with TRBD1. This CDR3 comprises 13 residues. Germline CDR1 and CDR2: DFQATT and SNEGSKA (reference sequence). With V trimmed by 2 bases and J by 6 bases, 4 bases remained unmatched. Here the CDR3 reads CSARLTGAQPQHF. The CDR3 DNA is TGCAGTGCTAGACTAACAGGGGCTCAGCCCCAGCATTTT.

This clonotype was observed a handful of times. The chain is built from TRBV10-3 and TRBJ2-3, with TRBD2 identical over 12 bases. The junction had 6 bases not matched to a gene; V was cut back by 6 bases and J by 5 bases. The CDR3 consists of 15 residues. Germline lookup yields CDR1 ENHRY and CDR2 SYGVKD. Here the CDR3 reads CAIRLTSGSIDTQYF. DNA for the CDR3: TGTGCCATCAGGCTGACTAGCGGGAGTATAGATACGCAGTATTTT.

This clonotype has only a few counts. The CDR3 bases are TGCGCCAGCAGCCAAGTGGACAGGTCCTACGAGCAGTACGTC. Protein: CASSQVDRSYEQYV. The J gene is TRBJ2-7, the V gene TRBV4-1, with 7 bases matching TRBD1. Trimming removed 1 base from V and 1 base from J; junction bases left unmatched: 1. CDR1 and CDR2 (germline): MGHRA, YSYEKL. The length of the CDR3 is 14 residues.

The rearrangement links TRBV5-1 to TRBJ2-1, with 11 bases matching TRBD2. V trimming: 3 bases; J trimming: 9 bases; junction bases outside the gene matches: 14. The length of the CDR3 is 17 residues. Germline CDR1 SGHRS, CDR2 YFSETQ. The CDR3 DNA reads TGCGCCAGCAGCTCGATACCGGGGCGGCTAGCGGGAGGTGAGCAGTTCTTC. The encoded protein is CASSSIPGRLAGGEQFF.

Comments on this clonotype: Likely a read error: the CDR3 ends without its conserved phenylalanine or tryptophan. V usage is TRBV2 and J usage is TRBJ1-2; unclear D gene. CDR3 length equals 13 residues. V lost 7 bases and J 0 bases, leaving 9 bases between the germline ends. Germline lookup yields CDR1 SNHLY and CDR2 FYNNEI. The CDR3 DNA follows: TGTGCCAGCAAGCCAGCAACTAACTATGGCTACACCTGC. It encodes CASKPATNYGYTC.

V is TRBV27 and J is TRBJ1-5, with 10 positions matching TRBD1. Germline assignment: CDR1 MNHEY and CDR2 SMNVEV (reference sequence). The length of the CDR3 is 15 residues. V lost 2 bases, J lost 3 bases, and 1 base stayed unmatched. CDR3 nucleotide sequence: TGTGCCAGCAGTTTAGGGACAGGGGTCAATCAGCCCCAGCATTTT. Its protein product is CASSLGTGVNQPQHF.

The chain has TRBV29-1 and TRBJ2-3; the D gene could be TRBD1 or TRBD2 (5 bases each). CDR1 and CDR2 from the germline V gene are SQVTM and ANQGSEA. CDR3 length: 15 residues. Trimming took 5 bases from V and 5 from J, leaving 20 bases between them. In DNA form, the CDR3 reads TGCAGCGTTCCTTGGGGGAGCGCCCATGGAGATACGCAGTATTTT. This codes for CSVPWGSAHGDTQYF.

Only a few counts were recorded for this clonotype. The gene calls are TRBV19 and TRBJ1-1; D gene uncertain. Trimming cost V 5 bases and J 1 base, with 11 bases left between them. This CDR3 is built from 14 residues. Per the germline V gene, CDR1 is LNHDA and CDR2 is SQIVND (reference sequence). The CDR3 is CASSAGRQNTEAFF. The CDR3 DNA follows: TGTGCCAGTAGTGCCGGCAGGCAGAACACTGAAGCTTTCTTT.

This clonotype was detected ten times or more. V usage is TRBV6-5 and J usage is TRBJ1-2, with 8 bases that match TRBD1. The CDR3 totals 13 residues. J lost 7 bases, V lost 6 bases, and 7 bases had no gene match. Germline CDR1 is MNHEY and CDR2 is SVGAGI. The CDR3 coding sequence is TGTGCCAGCAGATCGACAGGGGAGGCTGGCTACACCTTC. It specifies CASRSTGEAGYTF.